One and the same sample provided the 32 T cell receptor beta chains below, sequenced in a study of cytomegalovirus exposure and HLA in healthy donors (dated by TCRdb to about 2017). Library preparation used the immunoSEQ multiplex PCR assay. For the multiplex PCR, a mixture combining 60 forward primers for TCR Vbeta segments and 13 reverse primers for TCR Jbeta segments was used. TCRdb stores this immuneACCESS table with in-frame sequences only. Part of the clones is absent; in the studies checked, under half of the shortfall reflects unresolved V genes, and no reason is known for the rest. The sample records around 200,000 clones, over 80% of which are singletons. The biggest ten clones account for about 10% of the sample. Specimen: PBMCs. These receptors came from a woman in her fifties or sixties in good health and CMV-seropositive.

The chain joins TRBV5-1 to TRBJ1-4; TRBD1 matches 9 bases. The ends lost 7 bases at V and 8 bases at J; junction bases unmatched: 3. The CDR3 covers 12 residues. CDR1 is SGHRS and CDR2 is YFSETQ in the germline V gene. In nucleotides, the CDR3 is TGCGCCAGCGACGACAGGGGGGAAAAACTGTTTTTT. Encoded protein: CASDDRGEKLFF.

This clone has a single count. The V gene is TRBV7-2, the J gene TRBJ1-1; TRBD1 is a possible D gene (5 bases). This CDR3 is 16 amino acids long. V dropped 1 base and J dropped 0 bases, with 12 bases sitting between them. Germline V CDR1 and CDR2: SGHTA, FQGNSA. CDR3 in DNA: TGTGCCAGCAGCTTAGGTAGGGGTTCGGTGAACACTGAAGCTTTCTTT. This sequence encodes CASSLGRGSVNTEAFF.

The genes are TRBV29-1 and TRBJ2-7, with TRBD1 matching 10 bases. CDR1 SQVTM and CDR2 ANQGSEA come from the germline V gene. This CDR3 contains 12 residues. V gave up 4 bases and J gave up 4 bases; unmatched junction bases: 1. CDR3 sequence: CSVGQGAYEQYF. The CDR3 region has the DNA TGCAGCGTTGGACAGGGGGCTTACGAGCAGTACTTC.

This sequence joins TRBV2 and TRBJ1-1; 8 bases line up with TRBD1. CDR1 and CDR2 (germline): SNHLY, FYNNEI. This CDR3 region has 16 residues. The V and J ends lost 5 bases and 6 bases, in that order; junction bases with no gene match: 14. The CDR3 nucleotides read TGTGCCAGCAGTATGACAGGGGAACACGAATTTTCTGAAGCTTTCTTT. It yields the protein CASSMTGEHEFSEAFF.

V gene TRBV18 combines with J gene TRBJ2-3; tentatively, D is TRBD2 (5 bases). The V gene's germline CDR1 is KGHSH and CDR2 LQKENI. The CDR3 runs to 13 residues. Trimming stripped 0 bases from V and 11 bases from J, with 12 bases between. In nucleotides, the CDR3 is TGTGCCAGCTCACCACCCCCGGGAAGTAAGCAGTATTTT. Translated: CASSPPPGSKQYF.

The CDR3 reads CASSHFGGGVETQYF. CDR3 nucleotides: TGTGCCAGCAGTCACTTTGGGGGGGGCGTCGAGACCCAGTACTTC. The V and J genes are TRBV27 and TRBJ2-5; possible D gene TRBD2, 7 bases. The CDR3 spans 15 residues. Trimming took 5 bases from V and 5 from J, leaving 18 bases between them. Germline CDR1 is MNHEY and CDR2 is SMNVEV (reference sequence).

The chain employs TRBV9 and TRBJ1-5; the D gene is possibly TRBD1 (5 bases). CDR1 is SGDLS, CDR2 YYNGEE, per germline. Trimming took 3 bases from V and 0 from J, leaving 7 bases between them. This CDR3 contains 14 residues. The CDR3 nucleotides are TGTGCCAGCAGCGCACAGGATAGCAATCAGCCCCAGCATTTT. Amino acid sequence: CASSAQDSNQPQHF.

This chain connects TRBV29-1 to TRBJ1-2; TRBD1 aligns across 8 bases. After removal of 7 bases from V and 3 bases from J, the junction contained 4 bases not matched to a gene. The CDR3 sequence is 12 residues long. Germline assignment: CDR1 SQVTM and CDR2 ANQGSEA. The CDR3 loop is CSGRTGYYGYTF. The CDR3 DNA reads TGCAGCGGTAGGACAGGGTACTATGGCTACACCTTC.

The CDR3 region is CASSLFSQETQYF. In DNA form, the CDR3 reads TGTGCCAGCAGCTTGTTTAGTCAAGAGACCCAGTACTTC. The V gene is TRBV5-5, the J gene TRBJ2-5; D uncertain. CDR1 SGHKS and CDR2 YYEKEE come from the germline V gene (reference sequence). V dropped 1 base and J dropped 2 bases, with 6 bases sitting between them. The CDR3 is 13 amino acids.

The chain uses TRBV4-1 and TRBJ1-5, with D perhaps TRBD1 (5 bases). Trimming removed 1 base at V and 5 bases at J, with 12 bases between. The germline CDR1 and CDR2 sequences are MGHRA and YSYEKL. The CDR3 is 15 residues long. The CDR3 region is CASSQGRTSDQPQHF. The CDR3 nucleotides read TGCGCCAGCAGCCAAGGTAGGACATCCGATCAGCCCCAGCATTTT.

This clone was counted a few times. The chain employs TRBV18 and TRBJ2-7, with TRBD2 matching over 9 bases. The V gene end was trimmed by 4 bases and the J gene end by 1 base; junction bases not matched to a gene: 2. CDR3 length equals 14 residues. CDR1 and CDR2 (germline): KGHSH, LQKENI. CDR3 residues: CASSQLAGSYEQYF. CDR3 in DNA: TGTGCCAGCTCACAACTAGCGGGTTCCTACGAGCAGTACTTC.

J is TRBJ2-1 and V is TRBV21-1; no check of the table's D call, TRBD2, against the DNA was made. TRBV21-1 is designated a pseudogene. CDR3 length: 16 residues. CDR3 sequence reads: CASSKVTGGSYNEQFF. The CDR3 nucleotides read TGTGCCAGCAGCAAAGTGACGGGTGGGTCCTACAATGAGCAGTTCTTC.

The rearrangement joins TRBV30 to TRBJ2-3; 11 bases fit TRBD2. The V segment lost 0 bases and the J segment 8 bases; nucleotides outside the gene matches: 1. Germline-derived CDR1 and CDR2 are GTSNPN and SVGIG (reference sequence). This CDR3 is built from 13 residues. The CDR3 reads CAWSVTSGGTQYF. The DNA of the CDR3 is TGTGCCTGGAGTGTAACTAGCGGGGGTACGCAGTATTTT.

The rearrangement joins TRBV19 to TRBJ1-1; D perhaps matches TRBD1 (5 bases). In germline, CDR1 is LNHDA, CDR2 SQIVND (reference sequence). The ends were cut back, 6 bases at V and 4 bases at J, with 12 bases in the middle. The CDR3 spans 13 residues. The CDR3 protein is CASRTRDSTEAFF. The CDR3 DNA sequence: TGTGCCAGTAGAACCAGGGATAGCACTGAAGCTTTCTTT.

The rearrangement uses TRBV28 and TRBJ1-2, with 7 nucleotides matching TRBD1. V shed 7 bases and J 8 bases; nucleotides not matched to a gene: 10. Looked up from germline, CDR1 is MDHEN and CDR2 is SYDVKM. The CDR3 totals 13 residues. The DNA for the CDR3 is TGTGCCAGCAAGCAGGGGGATTTAGAAGGCTACACCTTC. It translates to CASKQGDLEGYTF.

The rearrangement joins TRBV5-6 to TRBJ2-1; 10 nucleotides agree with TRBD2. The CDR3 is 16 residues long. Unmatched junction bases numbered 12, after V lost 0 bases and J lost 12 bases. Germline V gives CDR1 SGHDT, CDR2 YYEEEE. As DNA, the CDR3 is TGTGCCAGCAGCTTGGTTGCAGCGGGGGGGCAATCGAGGCAGTTCTTC. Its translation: CASSLVAAGGQSRQFF.

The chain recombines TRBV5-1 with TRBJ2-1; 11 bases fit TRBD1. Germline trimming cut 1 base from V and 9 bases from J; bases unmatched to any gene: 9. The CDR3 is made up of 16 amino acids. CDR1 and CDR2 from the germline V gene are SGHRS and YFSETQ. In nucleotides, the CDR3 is TGCGCCAGCAGCTTGATAGGGGGACAGGGGGTGACTGAGCAGTTCTTC. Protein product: CASSLIGGQGVTEQFF.

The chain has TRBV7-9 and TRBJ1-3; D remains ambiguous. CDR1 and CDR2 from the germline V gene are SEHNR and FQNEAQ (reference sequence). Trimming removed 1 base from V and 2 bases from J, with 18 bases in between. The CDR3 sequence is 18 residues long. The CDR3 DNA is TGTGCCAGCAGCTTAGGCGCGGCGGTCACCATTCCTGGAAACACCATATATTTT. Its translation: CASSLGAAVTIPGNTIYF.

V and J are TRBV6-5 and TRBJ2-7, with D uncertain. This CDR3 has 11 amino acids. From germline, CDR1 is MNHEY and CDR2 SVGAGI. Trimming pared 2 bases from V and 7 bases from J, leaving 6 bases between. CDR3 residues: CASSYGREQYF. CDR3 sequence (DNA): TGTGCCAGCAGTTACGGGCGTGAGCAGTACTTC.

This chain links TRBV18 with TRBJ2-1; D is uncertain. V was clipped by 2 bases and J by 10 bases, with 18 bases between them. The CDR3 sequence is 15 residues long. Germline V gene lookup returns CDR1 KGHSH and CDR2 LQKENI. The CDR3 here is CASSPRQQAAREQFF. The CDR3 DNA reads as TGTGCCAGCTCACCAAGGCAGCAGGCTGCACGCGAGCAGTTCTTC.

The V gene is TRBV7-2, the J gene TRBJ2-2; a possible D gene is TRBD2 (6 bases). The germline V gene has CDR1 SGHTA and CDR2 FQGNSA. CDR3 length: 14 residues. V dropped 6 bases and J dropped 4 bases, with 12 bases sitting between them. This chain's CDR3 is CASSGGTLTGELFF. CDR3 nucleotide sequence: TGTGCCAGCAGTGGGGGGACTCTCACCGGGGAGCTGTTTTTT. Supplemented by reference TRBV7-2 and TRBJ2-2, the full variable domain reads GAGVSQSPSNKVTEKGKDVELRCDPISGHTALYWYRQSLGQGLEFLIYFQGNSAPDKSGLPSDRFSAERTGGSVSTLTIQRTQQEDSAVYLCASSGGTLTGELFFGEGSRLTVL.

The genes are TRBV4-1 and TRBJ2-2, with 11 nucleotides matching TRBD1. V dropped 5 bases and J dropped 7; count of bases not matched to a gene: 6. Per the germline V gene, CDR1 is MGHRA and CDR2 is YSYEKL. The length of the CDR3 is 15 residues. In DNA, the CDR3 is TGCGCCAGCAGCTCGGGGACAGGGGGAGGCGGGGAGCTGTTTTTT. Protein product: CASSSGTGGGGELFF.

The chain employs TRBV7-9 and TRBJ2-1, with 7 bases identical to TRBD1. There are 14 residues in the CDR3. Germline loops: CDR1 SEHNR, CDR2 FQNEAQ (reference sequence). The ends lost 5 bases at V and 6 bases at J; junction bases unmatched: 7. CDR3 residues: CASSPQDRVNEQFF. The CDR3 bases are TGTGCCAGCAGCCCCCAAGACAGGGTCAATGAGCAGTTCTTC.

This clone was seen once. CDR3 nucleotide sequence: TGTGCCAGCAGCCCAGGACTAGCGGGCGGGGAGCTGTTTTTT. This codes for CASSPGLAGGELFF. The chain carries TRBV9 and TRBJ2-2; TRBD2 matches 11 bases. The CDR3 extends over 14 amino acids. Trimming at V came to 4 bases and at J to 7 bases, leaving 3 bases not matched to a gene. The germline CDR1 and CDR2 sequences are SGDLS and YYNGEE.

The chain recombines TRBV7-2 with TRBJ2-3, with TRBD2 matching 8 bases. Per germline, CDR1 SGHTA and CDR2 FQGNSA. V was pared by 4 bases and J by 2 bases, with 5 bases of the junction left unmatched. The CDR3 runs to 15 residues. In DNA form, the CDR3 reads TGTGCCAGCAGCTCCCAGCGGGGGTTCACAGATACGCAGTATTTT. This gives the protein CASSSQRGFTDTQYF.

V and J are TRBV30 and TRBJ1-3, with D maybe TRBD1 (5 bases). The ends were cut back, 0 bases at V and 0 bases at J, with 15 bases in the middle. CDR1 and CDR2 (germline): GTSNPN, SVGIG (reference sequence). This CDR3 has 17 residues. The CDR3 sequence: CAWSVLGKGYSGNTIYF. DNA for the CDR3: TGTGCCTGGAGTGTACTCGGAAAGGGGTACTCTGGAAACACCATATATTTT.

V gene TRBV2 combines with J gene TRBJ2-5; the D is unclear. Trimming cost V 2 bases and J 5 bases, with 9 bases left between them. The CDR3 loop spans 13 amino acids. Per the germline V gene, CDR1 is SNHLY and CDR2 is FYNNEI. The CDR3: CASSESYPETQYF. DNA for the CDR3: TGTGCCAGCAGTGAAAGCTATCCGGAGACCCAGTACTTC.

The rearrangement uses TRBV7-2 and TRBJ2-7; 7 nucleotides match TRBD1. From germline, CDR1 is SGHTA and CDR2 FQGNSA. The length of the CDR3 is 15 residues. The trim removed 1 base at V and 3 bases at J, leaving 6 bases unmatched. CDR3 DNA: TGTGCCAGCAGCTTAGGGCAGGGGGAAAGCTACGAGCAGTACTTC. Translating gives CASSLGQGESYEQYF.

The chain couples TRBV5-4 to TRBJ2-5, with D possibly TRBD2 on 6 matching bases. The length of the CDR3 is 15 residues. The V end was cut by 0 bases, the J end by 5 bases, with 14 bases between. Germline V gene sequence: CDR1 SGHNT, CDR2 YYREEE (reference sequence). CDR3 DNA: TGTGCCAGCAGCTTGGCCGGGGACTCCCGGGAGACCCAGTACTTC. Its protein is CASSLAGDSRETQYF.

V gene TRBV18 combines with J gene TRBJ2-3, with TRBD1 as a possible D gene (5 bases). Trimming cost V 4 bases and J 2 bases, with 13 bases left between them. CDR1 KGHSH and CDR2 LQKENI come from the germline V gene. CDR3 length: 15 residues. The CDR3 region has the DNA TGTGCCAGCTCACTAACCACGACAGACACAGATACGCAGTATTTT. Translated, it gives CASSLTTTDTDTQYF. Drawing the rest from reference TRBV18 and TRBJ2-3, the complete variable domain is NAGVMQNPRHLVRRRGQEARLRCSPMKGHSHVYWYRQLPEEGLKFMVYLQKENIIDESGMPKERFSAEFPKEGPSILRIQQVVRGDSAAYFCASSLTTTDTDTQYFGPGTRLTVL.

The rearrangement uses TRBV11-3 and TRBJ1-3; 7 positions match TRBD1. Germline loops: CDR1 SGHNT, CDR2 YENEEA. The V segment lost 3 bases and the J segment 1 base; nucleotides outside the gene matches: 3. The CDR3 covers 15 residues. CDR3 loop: CASSLTGPSGNTIYF. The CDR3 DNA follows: TGTGCCAGCAGCTTGACAGGGCCTTCTGGAAACACCATATATTTT.

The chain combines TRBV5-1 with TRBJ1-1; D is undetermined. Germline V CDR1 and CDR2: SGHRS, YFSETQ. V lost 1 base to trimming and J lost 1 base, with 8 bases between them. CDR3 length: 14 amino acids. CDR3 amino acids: CASSLFSPNTEAFF. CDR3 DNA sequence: TGCGCCAGCAGCTTGTTTTCTCCGAACACTGAAGCTTTCTTT.